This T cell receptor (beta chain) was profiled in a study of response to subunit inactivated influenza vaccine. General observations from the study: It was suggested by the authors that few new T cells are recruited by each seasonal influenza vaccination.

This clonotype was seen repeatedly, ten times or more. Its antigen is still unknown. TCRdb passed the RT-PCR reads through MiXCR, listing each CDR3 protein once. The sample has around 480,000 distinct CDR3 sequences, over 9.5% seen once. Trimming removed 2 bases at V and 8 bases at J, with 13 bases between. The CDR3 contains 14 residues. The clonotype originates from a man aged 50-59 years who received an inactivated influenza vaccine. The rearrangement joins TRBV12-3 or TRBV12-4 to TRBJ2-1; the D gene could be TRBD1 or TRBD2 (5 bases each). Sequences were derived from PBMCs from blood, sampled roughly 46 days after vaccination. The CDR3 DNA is TGTGCCAGCAGTTTATTCCGCAGGGACGATGAGCAGTTCTTC. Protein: CASSLFRRDDEQFF.